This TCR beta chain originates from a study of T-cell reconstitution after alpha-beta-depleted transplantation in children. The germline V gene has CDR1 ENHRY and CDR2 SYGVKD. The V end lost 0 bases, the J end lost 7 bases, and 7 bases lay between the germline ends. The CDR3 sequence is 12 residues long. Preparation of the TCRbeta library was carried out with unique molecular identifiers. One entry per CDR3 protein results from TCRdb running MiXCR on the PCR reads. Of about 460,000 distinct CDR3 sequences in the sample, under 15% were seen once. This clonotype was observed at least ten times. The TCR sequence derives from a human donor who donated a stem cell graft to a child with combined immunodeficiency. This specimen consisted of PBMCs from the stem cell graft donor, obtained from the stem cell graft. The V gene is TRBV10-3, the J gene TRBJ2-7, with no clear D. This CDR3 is CAISESIGEQYF. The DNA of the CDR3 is TGTGCCATCAGTGAGTCGATTGGGGAGCAGTACTTC.